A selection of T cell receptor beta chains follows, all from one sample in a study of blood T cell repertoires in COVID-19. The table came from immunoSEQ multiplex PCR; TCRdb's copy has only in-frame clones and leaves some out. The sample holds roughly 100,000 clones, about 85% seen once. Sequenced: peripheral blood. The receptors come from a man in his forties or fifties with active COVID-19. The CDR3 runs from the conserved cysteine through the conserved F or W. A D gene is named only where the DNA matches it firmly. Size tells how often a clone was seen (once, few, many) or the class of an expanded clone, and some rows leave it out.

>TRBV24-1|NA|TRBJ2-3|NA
CATSDYGDAQYF
TGTGCCACCAGTGATTACGGGGATGCGCAGTATTTT
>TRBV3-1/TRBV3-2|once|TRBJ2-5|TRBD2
CASSHPTGTSSELGQTQYF
TGTGCCAGCAGCCACCCTACTGGGACTAGCAGCGAATTGGGTCAGACCCAGTACTTC
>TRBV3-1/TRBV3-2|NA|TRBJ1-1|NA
CASSQAIRTEAFF
TGTGCCAGCAGCCAAGCCATCAGGACTGAAGCTTTCTTT
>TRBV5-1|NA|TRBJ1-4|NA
CASRATNEKLFF
TGCGCCAGCCGGGCAACTAATGAAAAACTGTTTTTT
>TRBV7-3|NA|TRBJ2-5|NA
CASSLNRVAETQYF
TGTGCCAGCAGCTTGAACAGGGTAGCAGAGACCCAGTACTTC
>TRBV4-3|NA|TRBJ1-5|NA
CASSVTAVAPQHF
TGCGCCAGCAGTGTCACGGCGGTGGCGCCCCAGCATTTT
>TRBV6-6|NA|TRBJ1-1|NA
CASSSVGGRGEAFF
TGTGCCAGCAGTTCCGTAGGAGGGAGGGGTGAAGCTTTCTTT
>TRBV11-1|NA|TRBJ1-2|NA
CASSLFSSYGYTF
TGTGCCAGCAGCTTATTTTCCAGCTATGGCTACACCTTC
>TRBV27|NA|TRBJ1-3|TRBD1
CASSLRGTVSGNTIYF
TGTGCCAGCAGCTTGAGGGGGACAGTCTCTGGAAACACCATATATTTT
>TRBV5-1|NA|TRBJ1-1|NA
CASSPGQTMNTEAFF
TGCGCCAGCAGCCCCGGACAGACAATGAACACTGAAGCTTTCTTT
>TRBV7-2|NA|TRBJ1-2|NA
CASSSPSSGGYTF
TGTGCCAGCAGCTCGCCGAGTAGCGGGGGCTACACCTTC
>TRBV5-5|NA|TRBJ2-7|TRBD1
CASSSRQGHYEQYF
TGTGCCAGCAGCTCCCGACAGGGCCACTACGAGCAGTACTTC
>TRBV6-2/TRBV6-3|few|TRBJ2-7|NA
CASSSSWRGSYEQYF
TGTGCCAGCAGCTCCTCCTGGCGGGGATCCTACGAGCAGTACTTC
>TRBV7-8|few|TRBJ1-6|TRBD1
CASSLGQVNSPLHF
TGTGCCAGCAGCCTGGGACAGGTGAATTCACCCCTCCACTTT
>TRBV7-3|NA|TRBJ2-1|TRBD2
CASSLGLAGYNEQFF
TGTGCCAGCAGCTTAGGGTTAGCGGGATACAATGAGCAGTTCTTC
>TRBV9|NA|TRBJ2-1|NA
CASTAGPGEQFF
TGTGCCAGCACGGCGGGCCCGGGGGAGCAGTTCTTC
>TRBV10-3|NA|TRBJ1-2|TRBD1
CAISEGDSYGYTF
TGTGCCATCAGTGAGGGGGACAGCTATGGCTACACCTTC
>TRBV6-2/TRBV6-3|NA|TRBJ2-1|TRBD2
CASSYAGGRNEQFF
TGTGCCAGCAGTTACGCGGGGGGTAGGAATGAGCAGTTCTTC
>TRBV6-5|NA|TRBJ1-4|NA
CASSSRGGNEKLFF
TGTGCCAGCAGTTCCCGGGGGGGGAATGAAAAACTGTTTTTT
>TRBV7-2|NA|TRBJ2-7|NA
CASSPSGNEQYF
TGTGCCAGCAGCCCCTCCGGGAACGAGCAGTACTTC
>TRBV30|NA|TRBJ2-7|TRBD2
CAWSVRTSGYEQYF
TGTGCCTGGAGTGTTAGGACTAGCGGCTACGAGCAGTACTTC
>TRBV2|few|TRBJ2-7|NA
CASSEGPLYEQYF
TGTGCCAGCAGTGAAGGGCCTCTTTACGAGCAGTACTTC
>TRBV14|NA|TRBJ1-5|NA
CASSQGFEQPQHF
TGTGCCAGCAGCCAAGGGTTCGAGCAGCCCCAGCATTTT
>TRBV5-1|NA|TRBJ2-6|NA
CASSWRTVDDWPNVLTF
TGCGCCAGCAGCTGGCGGACAGTAGATGACTGGCCCAACGTCCTGACTTTC